The T cell receptor beta chain described here comes from a study of T cells in Graves' hyperthyroidism and ophthalmopathy. Uncontrolled infection, other autoimmune disease, pregnancy or lactation excluded patients. RNA transcripts were the template for amplifying TCR beta CDR3 regions. The TCR CDR3 was amplified in a first-round RT-PCR using the HTBI primer set. TCRdb fed the multiplex PCR reads into MiXCR, producing one record per CDR3 protein. Among under 450,000 distinct CDR3 sequences, around a sixth were seen once, and the ten largest hold roughly an eighth. V was clipped by 0 bases and J by 5 bases, with 14 bases between them. This CDR3 is 14 amino acids long. Germline values: CDR1 DFQATT, CDR2 SNEGSKA (reference sequence). The table lists this clonotype with many counts.

The V gene is TRBV20-1, the J gene TRBJ2-7, with D possibly being TRBD1 (5 bases). The sample was blood. This sequence was found in a woman aged 18-30 years with Graves' hyperthyroidism. CDR3 amino acids: CSARDFETAHEQYF. For the CDR3, the DNA is TGCAGTGCTAGAGATTTTGAGACAGCACACGAGCAGTACTTC.